One sample yielded the 26 T cell receptor beta chains listed below, sequenced in a study of Graves' ophthalmopathy and Graves' hyperthyroidism. Using RNA transcripts, the TCR beta CDR3 regions were amplified. RT-PCR was first run with HTBI primers, then multiplex PCR in a second round. One entry per CDR3 protein results from TCRdb running MiXCR on the multiplex PCR reads. This repertoire shows 600,000 to 650,000 distinct CDR3 sequences, approximately 21% found once; its top ten account for around 6.5%. Material for sequencing was peripheral blood. The source of these receptors is a woman between 18 and 29 years old with stable Graves' hyperthyroidism. Some clones in this sample may be carry-over from other donors' samples.

This clonotype was seen ten or more times. This chain links TRBV15 with TRBJ2-7, with D possibly matching TRBD2 (5 bases). Germline V gives CDR1 LNHNV, CDR2 YYDKDF (reference sequence). Trimming took off 0 bases at V and 10 bases at J, with 13 bases between the two ends. The CDR3 length is 13 residues. CDR3 protein: CATSREPRTEQYF. CDR3 in DNA: TGTGCCACCAGCAGAGAGCCCCGGACTGAACAGTACTTC. The full variable domain, with the rest looked up from reference TRBV15 and TRBJ2-7, is DAMVIQNPRYQVTQFGKPVTLSCSQTLNHNVMYWYQQKSSQAPKLLFHYYDKDFNNEADTPDNFQSRRPNTSFCFLDIRSPGLGDTAMYLCATSREPRTEQYFGPGTRLTVT.

This clonotype came up many times. This chain links TRBV10-3 with TRBJ2-2; 8 bases line up with TRBD1. The CDR3 totals 14 residues. Germline assignment: CDR1 ENHRY and CDR2 SYGVKD. V gave up 9 bases and J gave up 3 bases; unmatched junction bases: 6. Here the CDR3 reads CAIMGQDYTGELFF. CDR3 nucleotide sequence: TGTGCCATTATGGGACAGGACTACACCGGGGAGCTGTTTTTT.

This clonotype has a count of ten or more. The chain has TRBV5-1 and TRBJ2-7, with TRBD2 identical over 11 bases. Trimming cost V 5 bases and J 3 bases; bases outside gene matches: 4. The CDR3 runs to 14 residues. From germline, CDR1 is SGHRS and CDR2 YFSETQ. The CDR3 reads CASRPLAGGYEQYF. CDR3 coding DNA: TGCGCCAGCAGGCCGCTAGCGGGAGGCTACGAGCAGTACTTC.

Only a few counts were recorded for this clonotype. J is TRBJ1-1 and V is TRBV29-1; D is ambiguous. This CDR3 contains 13 residues. Trimming took 7 bases from V and 0 from J, leaving 12 bases between them. Looked up from germline, CDR1 is SQVTM and CDR2 is ANQGSEA. CDR3 DNA sequence: TGCAGCGCCACCCTAGGGATGAACACTGAAGCTTTCTTT. As protein: CSATLGMNTEAFF.

This clonotype has only a few counts. The rearrangement links TRBV20-1 to TRBJ2-5, with 7 bases fitting TRBD2. The germline CDR1 and CDR2 sequences are DFQATT and SNEGSKA (reference sequence). The length of the CDR3 is 16 residues. The ends lost 0 bases at V and 1 base at J; junction bases unmatched: 8. The CDR3 sequence: CSARDFLAATQETQYF. For the CDR3, the DNA is TGCAGTGCTAGAGATTTCCTAGCGGCCACCCAAGAGACCCAGTACTTC.

This clonotype was seen repeatedly, ten times or more. The J gene is TRBJ2-7, the V gene TRBV7-3; D is possibly TRBD1 (5 bases). This CDR3 is 13 amino acids long. V lost 2 bases and J lost 5, with 10 bases in between. CDR1 and CDR2 from the germline V gene are SGHTA and FQGTGA. CDR3 protein: CASSLQGAHEQYF. As DNA, the CDR3 is TGTGCCAGCAGCTTACAGGGCGCCCACGAGCAGTACTTC.

V and J are TRBV20-1 and TRBJ2-7; possibly TRBD1 for D (6 bases). V dropped 3 bases and J dropped 1 base, with 10 bases sitting between them. The CDR3 contains 13 residues. Germline V CDR1 and CDR2: DFQATT, SNEGSKA (reference sequence). The CDR3 sequence is CSASPGVSYEQYF. The CDR3, as DNA: TGCAGTGCTAGTCCAGGGGTTTCCTACGAGCAGTACTTC.

The rearrangement joins TRBV7-2 to TRBJ2-5, with TRBD2 identical over 14 bases. The CDR3 is made up of 15 amino acids. From germline, CDR1 is SGHTA and CDR2 FQGNSA. With 5 bases clipped from V and 4 bases from J, the junction kept 3 bases outside the gene matches. The CDR3 protein is CASSVGTSGGETQYF. CDR3 in DNA: TGTGCCAGCAGCGTGGGGACTAGCGGGGGAGAGACCCAGTACTTC.

This clonotype showed up many times. The rearrangement joins TRBV12-3 or TRBV12-4 to TRBJ2-7, with D possibly matching TRBD1 (6 bases). CDR3 length: 14 residues. V was pared by 5 bases and J by 1 base, with 12 bases between. CDR3: CASSRDIPSYEQYF. For the CDR3, the DNA is TGTGCCAGCAGTCGGGACATTCCTTCCTACGAGCAGTACTTC.

V gene TRBV11-2 combines with J gene TRBJ2-5, with unresolved D. Germline lookup yields CDR1 SGHAT and CDR2 FQNNGV. The ends were cut back, 2 bases at V and 5 bases at J, with 18 bases in the middle. This CDR3 region has 16 residues. DNA for the CDR3: TGTGCCAGCAGCTTAACGTACCTTGAGGTGGGGGAGACCCAGTACTTC. This codes for CASSLTYLEVGETQYF.

The J gene is TRBJ1-1, the V gene TRBV28, with TRBD1 identical over 7 bases. The V and J ends lost 6 bases and 8 bases, in that order; junction bases with no gene match: 6. The CDR3 is made up of 12 amino acids. Per the germline V gene, CDR1 is MDHEN and CDR2 is SYDVKM. The CDR3 sequence: CASRGGIMEAFF. CDR3 in DNA: TGTGCCAGCAGAGGGGGCATCATGGAAGCTTTCTTT.

There are many counts of this clonotype. The chain employs TRBV6-1 and TRBJ1-1; D call uncertain. The CDR3 is 15 residues long. Deletions cut 3 bases from V and 5 bases from J, with 16 bases between. Germline assignment: CDR1 MNHNS and CDR2 SASEGT. CDR3 sequence reads: CASSDVAGRWTEAFF. In nucleotides, the CDR3 is TGTGCCAGCAGTGACGTTGCGGGAAGGTGGACTGAAGCTTTCTTT.

The sample holds many counts of this clonotype. As DNA, the CDR3 is TGTGCCAGCAGCTTAGGGGGAGGGGCCAACGAGCAGTACTTC. It yields the protein CASSLGGGANEQYF. The genes are TRBV7-2 and TRBJ2-7; 7 nucleotides line up with TRBD2. This CDR3 is 14 amino acids long. V shed 1 base and J 5 bases; nucleotides not matched to a gene: 5. Germline V gives CDR1 SGHTA, CDR2 FQGNSA.

This clonotype was observed a few times. The CDR3 protein is CASSSPGTHYEQYF. CDR3 in DNA: TGTGCCAGCAGTTCCCCCGGGACACACTACGAGCAGTACTTC. The rearrangement links TRBV28 to TRBJ2-7; possibly TRBD1 for D (6 bases). Germline CDR1 and CDR2: MDHEN and SYDVKM. Trimming left V 4 bases short and J 3 bases short, with 13 bases between. This CDR3 contains 14 residues. Together with reference TRBV28 and TRBJ2-7, the CDR3 gives the full variable domain: DVKVTQSSRYLVKRTGEKVFLECVQDMDHENMFWYRQDPGLGLRLIYFSYDVKMKEKGDIPEGYSVSREKKERFSLILESASTNQTSMYLCASSSPGTHYEQYFGPGTRLTVT.

Comments on this clonotype: Given a much more abundant clone one base away, this may be a read error. In this CDR3 the conserved last residue, phenylalanine or tryptophan, is missing, so a read error is likely. The limits of the CDR3 on the DNA are not certain, so only TCRdb's listed CDR3 is given. The chain joins TRBV29-1 to TRBJ1-1. The CDR3 adds up to 8 amino acids, both ends counted. The V gene's germline CDR1 is SQVTM and CDR2 ANQGSEA. The CDR3 is CSPNTILY.

At least ten counts were recorded for this clonotype. The chain employs TRBV19 and TRBJ1-2; D remains ambiguous. Germline V lookup: CDR1 LNHDA, CDR2 SQIVND (reference sequence). The germline V and J ends were trimmed by 5 bases and 8 bases, with 9 bases remaining between them. The CDR3 loop spans 11 amino acids. This CDR3 is CASSEPGGYTF. The CDR3, as DNA: TGTGCCAGTAGTGAGCCGGGCGGCTACACCTTC.

The rearrangement uses TRBV20-1 and TRBJ2-7, with TRBD2 matching 10 bases. Germline-derived CDR1 and CDR2 are DFQATT and SNEGSKA (reference sequence). This CDR3 region has 15 residues. The junction had 8 bases not matched to a gene; V was cut back by 4 bases and J by 2 bases. CDR3 nucleotides: TGCAGTGCTATATTAGCGGGAGGATGGACCTACGAGCAGTACTTC. Protein sequence: CSAILAGGWTYEQYF.

A few counts support this clonotype. The V and J genes are TRBV5-5 and TRBJ1-1; no clear D gene. Trimming removed 4 bases from V and 3 bases from J, with 13 bases in between. This CDR3 spans 14 amino acids. Germline CDR1 reads SGHKS; CDR2 reads YYEKEE (reference sequence). The DNA of the CDR3 is TGTGCCAGCAGCCTCGGAGACTTGGACACTGAAGCTTTCTTT. Encoded protein: CASSLGDLDTEAFF.

This clonotype appeared many times. The rearrangement joins TRBV9 to TRBJ2-5; 9 positions match TRBD2. The junction had 6 bases not matched to a gene; V was cut back by 3 bases and J by 3 bases. Germline CDR1 and CDR2: SGDLS and YYNGEE. This CDR3 has 15 residues. CDR3 in DNA: TGTGCCAGCAGCGACCCACTAGCGGGCGAAGAGACCCAGTACTTC. Its translation: CASSDPLAGEETQYF.

J is TRBJ2-7 and V is TRBV20-1; D may correspond to TRBD1 or TRBD2 (5 bases each). Germline V gene lookup returns CDR1 DFQATT and CDR2 SNEGSKA (reference sequence). With 3 bases removed from V and 6 bases from J, the gap between germline ends came to 9 bases. The CDR3 runs 11 residues. The CDR3 region has the DNA TGCAGTGCTAGGGGGGTTTCCGAGCAGTACTTC. This translates into CSARGVSEQYF.

This rearrangement joins TRBV12-3 or TRBV12-4 to TRBJ2-7; 9 nucleotides agree with TRBD1. With V trimmed by 3 bases and J by 7 bases, 13 bases remained unmatched. This CDR3 is 16 amino acids long. Written as DNA, the CDR3 is TGTGCCAGCAGTTTCGGGTTGACAGGGGGTACTTTAGAGCAGTACTTC. Translation gives CASSFGLTGGTLEQYF.

This sequence joins TRBV20-1 and TRBJ2-5; D gene uncertain. The germline CDR1 and CDR2 sequences are DFQATT and SNEGSKA (reference sequence). V dropped 1 base and J dropped 2 bases, with 5 bases sitting between them. The CDR3 has 12 residues. The CDR3 region has the DNA TGCAGTGCTAGAGGAGATCAAGAGACCCAGTACTTC. Its protein is CSARGDQETQYF.

V is TRBV11-2 and J is TRBJ2-7; D gene uncertain. Trimming cost V 1 base and J 3 bases, with 13 bases left between them. Germline loops: CDR1 SGHAT, CDR2 FQNNGV. CDR3 length: 15 residues. The CDR3 loop reads CASSLVTDPYYEQYF. CDR3 sequence (DNA): TGTGCCAGCAGCTTAGTGACGGACCCCTACTACGAGCAGTACTTC.

This clonotype was counted many times. The rearrangement joins TRBV27 to TRBJ2-7, with D unclear. Germline V gene lookup returns CDR1 MNHEY and CDR2 SMNVEV (reference sequence). The CDR3 consists of 15 residues. V gave up 0 bases and J gave up 4 bases, with 13 bases separating them. CDR3 in DNA: TGTGCCAGCAGTTTATCGACACCTAACCCGTACGAGCAGTACTTC. This translates into CASSLSTPNPYEQYF.

This clonotype was counted only a few times. Being one base from a much bigger clone, this may be a read error. This chain links TRBV7-2 with TRBJ1-3, with a possible D match to TRBD1 (6 bases). This CDR3 has 14 amino acids. Germline values: CDR1 SGHTA, CDR2 FQGNSA. The CDR3 DNA follows: TGTGCCAGCAGCTTAACAGGGTTAGGAAACACCATAGATTTT. This encodes CASSLTGLGNTIDF.

The table lists this clonotype with many counts. The J gene is TRBJ1-2, the V gene TRBV29-1; TRBD1 is a possible D gene (5 bases). The V gene's germline CDR1 is SQVTM and CDR2 ANQGSEA. The CDR3 contains 13 residues. Trimming stripped 4 bases from V and 4 bases from J, with 13 bases between. CDR3 DNA sequence: TGCAGCGTTGTAGGAGACAGTATCTATGGCTACACCTTC. As protein: CSVVGDSIYGYTF.